Following are 27 T cell receptor beta chains from one sample sequenced in a study of blood T cell repertoires in COVID-19. The table came from immunoSEQ multiplex PCR; TCRdb's copy has only in-frame clones and leaves some out. The sample carries 450,000 or so clones, roughly 90% recorded once. What was sequenced was peripheral blood. The receptor source for this set is a woman between 35 and 50 years old with COVID-19, enrolled during active disease.

This CDR3 is CASTPTATNYGYTF. As DNA, the CDR3 is TGTGCCAGCACCCCCACCGCGACTAACTATGGCTACACCTTC. V and J are TRBV27 and TRBJ1-2; the D is unclear. The V gene's germline CDR1 is MNHEY and CDR2 SMNVEV (reference sequence). The CDR3 runs to 14 residues. V was pared by 7 bases and J by 0 bases, with 12 bases between.

V usage is TRBV27 and J usage is TRBJ1-1; D unclear. CDR3 size: 15 residues. The V gene's germline CDR1 is MNHEY and CDR2 SMNVEV (reference sequence). V shed 4 bases and J shed 4 bases, with 16 bases lying between them. The CDR3 sequence: CASSSPSGVTTEAFF. The CDR3 DNA follows: TGTGCCAGCAGTTCCCCCTCGGGAGTGACCACTGAAGCTTTCTTT.

V usage is TRBV23-1 and J usage is TRBJ2-1, with 8 nucleotides matching TRBD2. TRBV23-1 carries the ORF label, with uncertain function. The CDR3 covers 15 residues. After removal of 6 bases from V and 6 bases from J, the junction contained 10 bases not matched to a gene. CDR3: CASSTIAGYINEQFF. CDR3 DNA sequence: TGCGCCAGCAGCACGATAGCGGGATATATCAATGAGCAGTTCTTC.

In nucleotides, the CDR3 is TGCGCCAGCAGCCCAGACAGGGCGTACGGCTACACCTTC. This gives the protein CASSPDRAYGYTF. This chain links TRBV5-1 with TRBJ1-2, with 7 bases aligning to TRBD1. CDR1 SGHRS and CDR2 YFSETQ come from the germline V gene. The CDR3 sequence is 13 residues long. V shed 4 bases, J shed 8 bases, and the junction held 8 bases outside the gene matches.

The V gene is TRBV5-4, the J gene TRBJ1-2, with a weak D call TRBD1 (5 bases). The CDR3 has 14 residues. Germline V lookup: CDR1 SGHNT, CDR2 YYREEE (reference sequence). V was trimmed by 1 base and J by 7 bases, leaving 14 bases between them. The CDR3 region is CASSLTITGAGYTF. As DNA, the CDR3 is TGTGCCAGCAGCTTGACTATCACAGGTGCTGGCTACACCTTC.

V usage is TRBV6-1 and J usage is TRBJ1-5, with TRBD1 as a possible D gene (5 bases). The germline V gene has CDR1 MNHNS and CDR2 SASEGT. Trimming stripped 2 bases from V and 0 bases from J, with 14 bases between. The length of the CDR3 is 17 residues. The CDR3 region has the DNA TGTGCCAGCAGTGAATTTCTAAGGGACTATAGCAATCAGCCCCAGCATTTT. Its protein product is CASSEFLRDYSNQPQHF.

This clone appeared a few times. This chain connects TRBV28 to TRBJ2-2; TRBD2 matches at 15 bases. Germline V CDR1 and CDR2: MDHEN, SYDVKM. Trimming removed 4 bases from V and 6 bases from J; junction bases left unmatched: 6. The CDR3 runs 17 residues. The CDR3 nucleotides are TGTGCCAGCAGTTCCTGGGGACTAGCGGGGGGACCCGGGGAGCTGTTTTTT. It encodes CASSSWGLAGGPGELFF.

The V call is TRBV4-3, the J call TRBJ1-6; no firm D call. From germline, CDR1 is LGHNA and CDR2 YSLEER. The V end lost 4 bases, the J end lost 0 bases, and 10 bases lay between the germline ends. The CDR3 is 16 residues long. The CDR3, as DNA: TGCGCCAGCAGCCTCCGCGGTAGCTCCTATAATTCACCCCTCCACTTT. Amino acid sequence: CASSLRGSSYNSPLHF.

This clone has only one observation. The chain combines TRBV15 with TRBJ2-7, with TRBD1 as a possible D gene (6 bases). The CDR3 is 13 amino acids. Trimming removed 5 bases at V and 5 bases at J, with 13 bases between. Per the germline V gene, CDR1 is LNHNV and CDR2 is YYDKDF (reference sequence). The CDR3 region has the DNA TGTGCCACCAGCCCCCAGAAGGGGGACGAGCAGTACTTC. This gives the protein CATSPQKGDEQYF. The whole variable domain, remainder taken from reference TRBV15 and TRBJ2-7, is DAMVIQNPRYQVTQFGKPVTLSCSQTLNHNVMYWYQQKSSQAPKLLFHYYDKDFNNEADTPDNFQSRRPNTSFCFLDIRSPGLGDTAMYLCATSPQKGDEQYFGPGTRLTVT.

CDR3 in DNA: TGTGCCACCAGCAGAGACCCTGGACGGGATCAAGAGACCCAGTACTTC. It translates to CATSRDPGRDQETQYF. The chain joins TRBV15 to TRBJ2-5, with TRBD2 as a possible D gene (5 bases). CDR1 and CDR2 (germline): LNHNV, YYDKDF (reference sequence). Trimming took off 0 bases at V and 2 bases at J, with 13 bases between the two ends. The CDR3 consists of 16 residues.

The chain uses TRBV7-2 and TRBJ2-7, with D maybe TRBD2 (6 bases). V lost 1 base to trimming and J lost 2 bases, with 18 bases between them. Germline V lookup: CDR1 SGHTA, CDR2 FQGNSA. The CDR3 extends over 17 amino acids. The CDR3 reads CASSLDDRLGRPYEQYF. DNA of the CDR3: TGTGCCAGCAGCTTAGATGATCGGTTGGGGAGGCCCTACGAGCAGTACTTC.

The chain carries TRBV7-3 and TRBJ1-2, with 7 bases matching TRBD1. Trimming removed 6 bases from V and 3 bases from J; junction bases left unmatched: 10. CDR1 is SGHTA, CDR2 FQGTGA, per germline. This CDR3 spans 15 amino acids. CDR3 coding DNA: TGTGCCAGCAGTACTTCAGGGGGGATCGACTATGGCTACACCTTC. Its translation: CASSTSGGIDYGYTF.

CDR3 DNA sequence: TGTGCCAGCAGTTACCCAGGGCTCCGTTTAGAGGAGCAGTACTTC. Residues: CASSYPGLRLEEQYF. This chain connects TRBV6-5 to TRBJ2-7; D is possibly TRBD1 (5 bases). Germline V CDR1 and CDR2: MNHEY, SVGAGI. The germline V and J ends were trimmed by 2 bases and 7 bases, with 18 bases remaining between them. CDR3 length: 15 residues.

The V call is TRBV27, the J call TRBJ2-7, with D hard to call. V was clipped by 3 bases and J by 3 bases, with 12 bases between them. Germline CDR1 reads MNHEY; CDR2 reads SMNVEV (reference sequence). The CDR3 length is 14 residues. CDR3 bases: TGTGCCAGCAGTTTGAAATACACATACTACGAGCAGTACTTC. It translates to CASSLKYTYYEQYF.

The chain is built from TRBV4-3 and TRBJ1-3; the D is unclear. Germline V gene sequence: CDR1 LGHNA, CDR2 YSLEER. The CDR3 totals 16 residues. Trimming stripped 0 bases from V and 4 bases from J, with 13 bases between. In DNA form, the CDR3 reads TGCGCCAGCAGCCAAGAGTCGGCAGCGAACGGAAACACCATATATTTT. Amino acids: CASSQESAANGNTIYF.

This chain joins TRBV5-4 and TRBJ2-5; TRBD2 aligns across 14 bases. The germline V gene encodes CDR1 SGHNT and CDR2 YYREEE (reference sequence). The V and J ends lost 3 bases and 4 bases, in that order; junction bases with no gene match: 5. The CDR3 runs to 16 residues. Here the CDR3 DNA reads TGTGCCAGCAGCTCCCGACTAGCGGGAGGGATAGAGACCCAGTACTTC. This translates into CASSSRLAGGIETQYF.

The chain combines TRBV7-3 with TRBJ1-6; no clear D gene. In germline, CDR1 is SGHTA, CDR2 FQGTGA. The germline V and J ends were trimmed by 0 bases and 8 bases, with 5 bases remaining between them. CDR3 length equals 13 residues. The CDR3 nucleotides are TGTGCCAGCAGCTTAACGGGCGATTCACCCCTCCACTTT. Its translation is CASSLTGDSPLHF.

V and J are TRBV6-1 and TRBJ1-1; no definite D call. The length of the CDR3 is 14 residues. The V gene's germline CDR1 is MNHNS and CDR2 SASEGT. Trimming left V 3 bases short and J 3 bases short, with 11 bases between. This chain's CDR3 is CASSDIGGYTEAFF. The DNA of the CDR3 is TGTGCCAGCAGTGATATAGGCGGTTACACTGAAGCTTTCTTT.

The chain employs TRBV30 and TRBJ1-2, with D possibly matching TRBD1 (6 bases). Germline CDR1 reads GTSNPN; CDR2 reads SVGIG (reference sequence). V was trimmed by 2 bases and J by 9 bases, leaving 13 bases between them. The CDR3 is 12 amino acids. CDR3 protein: CAWSRRGQRYTF. The CDR3 DNA follows: TGTGCCTGGAGTCGCAGGGGCCAACGCTACACCTTC.

This clone was seen only once. This CDR3 is CASSRAASGRLQETQYF. The CDR3 DNA reads TGCGCCAGCAGCCGGGCGGCTAGCGGGAGGTTACAAGAGACCCAGTACTTC. The chain uses TRBV5-1 and TRBJ2-5; TRBD2 aligns across 11 bases. CDR3 length equals 17 residues. V trimming: 4 bases; J trimming: 2 bases; junction bases outside the gene matches: 10. The germline V gene encodes CDR1 SGHRS and CDR2 YFSETQ. Full variable domain (remainder filled in from reference TRBV5-1 and TRBJ2-5): KAGVTQTPRYLIKTRGQQVTLSCSPISGHRSVSWYQQTPGQGLQFLFEYFSETQRNKGNFPGRFSGRQFSNSRSEMNVSTLELGDSALYLCASSRAASGRLQETQYFGPGTRLLVL.

As for this clone: This specimen includes other DNA sequences encoding the same CDR3. V and J are TRBV5-6 and TRBJ2-7; the D gene is possibly TRBD2 (5 bases). CDR1 and CDR2 (germline): SGHDT, YYEEEE. Deletions cut 2 bases from V and 0 bases from J, with 6 bases between. The CDR3 covers 13 residues. CDR3 region: CASSFGSSYEQYF. In nucleotides, the CDR3 is TGTGCCAGCAGCTTTGGGAGCTCCTACGAGCAGTACTTC.

This clone appeared once. The sample carries other DNA sequences with the same CDR3. The V and J genes are TRBV7-2 and TRBJ1-2; the D gene is possibly TRBD1 (6 bases). The CDR3 consists of 15 residues. V lost 4 bases and J lost 0, with 12 bases in between. Germline assignment: CDR1 SGHTA and CDR2 FQGNSA. As DNA, the CDR3 is TGTGCCAGCAGCTCACAGGGTCCATCTAACTATGGCTACACCTTC. This sequence encodes CASSSQGPSNYGYTF.

This sequence joins TRBV5-6 and TRBJ2-7; tentative D call: TRBD2 (6 bases). From germline, CDR1 is SGHDT and CDR2 YYEEEE. The CDR3 spans 17 residues. Trimming took off 4 bases at V and 3 bases at J, with 23 bases between the two ends. Here the CDR3 reads CASSGSGTRLPSYEQYF. The CDR3 region has the DNA TGTGCCAGCAGCGGGTCCGGGACTCGACTTCCTAGCTACGAGCAGTACTTC.

This chain links TRBV7-9 with TRBJ1-1; D is undetermined. Trimming shortened V by 5 bases and J by 0 bases, and 13 bases separated the two germline ends. CDR3 length equals 15 residues. In germline, CDR1 is SEHNR, CDR2 FQNEAQ (reference sequence). DNA of the CDR3: TGTGCCAGCAGCCCCAGTGGGCTGATGAACACTGAAGCTTTCTTT. Translating it yields CASSPSGLMNTEAFF.

CDR3 amino acids: CASSTPPEGNTIYF. In nucleotides, the CDR3 is TGTGCCAGCAGTACCCCGCCTGAGGGAAACACCATATATTTT. V gene TRBV28 combines with J gene TRBJ1-3; D is unresolved. The germline V and J ends were trimmed by 5 bases and 4 bases, with 12 bases remaining between them. The CDR3 spans 14 residues. Germline CDR1 MDHEN, CDR2 SYDVKM.

The chain couples TRBV15 to TRBJ2-2; D unclear. The CDR3 has 14 amino acids. The V end lost 1 base, the J end lost 1 base, and 4 bases lay between the germline ends. Germline CDR1 LNHNV, CDR2 YYDKDF (reference sequence). This CDR3 reads CATSRGRNTGELFF. The CDR3 DNA follows: TGTGCCACCAGCAGAGGCAGGAACACCGGGGAGCTGTTTTTT.

This chain joins TRBV6-5 and TRBJ2-7, with 8 bases aligning to TRBD2. The V segment lost 3 bases and the J segment 2 bases; nucleotides outside the gene matches: 3. The CDR3 is 14 amino acids. Germline V gene data show CDR1 as MNHEY and CDR2 as SVGAGI. The CDR3 DNA reads TGTGCCAGCAGTTATCGGGAGGGCCCCTACGAGCAGTACTTC. It is translated as CASSYREGPYEQYF.